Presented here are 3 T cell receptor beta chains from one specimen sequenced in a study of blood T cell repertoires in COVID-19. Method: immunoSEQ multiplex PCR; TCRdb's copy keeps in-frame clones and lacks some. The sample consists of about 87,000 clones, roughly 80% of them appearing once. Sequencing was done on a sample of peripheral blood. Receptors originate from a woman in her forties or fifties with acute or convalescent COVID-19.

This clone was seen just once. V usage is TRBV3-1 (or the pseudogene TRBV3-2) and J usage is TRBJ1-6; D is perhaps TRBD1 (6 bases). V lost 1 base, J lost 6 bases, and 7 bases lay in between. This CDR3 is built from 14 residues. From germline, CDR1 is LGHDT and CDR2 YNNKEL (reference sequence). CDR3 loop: CASSQGQVNSPLHF. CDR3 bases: TGTGCCAGCAGCCAAGGACAGGTTAATTCACCCCTCCACTTT.

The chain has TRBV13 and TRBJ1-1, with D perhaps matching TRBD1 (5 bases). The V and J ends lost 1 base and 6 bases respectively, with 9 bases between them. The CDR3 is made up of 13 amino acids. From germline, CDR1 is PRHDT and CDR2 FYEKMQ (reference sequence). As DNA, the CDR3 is TGTGCCAGCAGCTTAGCAGGGCAGGCTGAAGCTTTCTTT. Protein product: CASSLAGQAEAFF.

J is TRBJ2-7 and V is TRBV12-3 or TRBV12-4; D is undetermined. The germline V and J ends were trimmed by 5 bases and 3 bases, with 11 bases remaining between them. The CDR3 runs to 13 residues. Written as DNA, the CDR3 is TGTGCCAGCAGTCGAGACTTCCTCTACGAGCAGTACTTC. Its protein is CASSRDFLYEQYF.